This passage covers 11 T cell receptor beta chains from one sample sequenced in a study of OX40 agonist ivuxolimab in advanced cancers. The method behind the library was the immunoSEQ multiplex PCR assay. The immuneACCESS repertoire file appears here via TCRdb, limited to in-frame rearrangements. These files lack a portion of the clones; in checked studies, under half of the deficit traces to unresolved V genes, and the cause of the others is not known. Recorded for this sample are some 80,000 clones; about 90% of them occurred a single time. The ten biggest clones cover 7% to 9.5% of the sample. Material: CD4+ or CD8+ T cells sorted from blood, obtained in a trial of the OX40 agonist ivuxolimab. Source of these receptors: an adult with an advanced solid tumor such as melanoma, head and neck, liver or kidney cancer.

The chain combines TRBV11-2 with TRBJ2-1; TRBD2 might be the D (6 bases). V dropped 3 bases and J dropped 6 bases, with 18 bases sitting between them. Germline CDR1 reads SGHAT; CDR2 reads FQNNGV. CDR3 length: 16 residues. CDR3 DNA: TGTGCCAGCAGCTTGGAGGGAGGAATCTGGGGCAATGAGCAGTTCTTC. Protein: CASSLEGGIWGNEQFF. The variable domain in full, with the rest retrieved from reference TRBV11-2 and TRBJ2-1, is EAGVAQSPRYKIIEKRQSVAFWCNPISGHATLYWYQQILGQGPKLLIQFQNNGVVDDSQLPKDRFSAERLKGVDSTLKIQPAKLEDSAVYLCASSLEGGIWGNEQFFGPGTRLTVL.

The genes are TRBV11-2 and TRBJ1-2, with TRBD1 matching over 11 bases. Germline lookup yields CDR1 SGHAT and CDR2 FQNNGV. The CDR3 totals 17 residues. V shed 5 bases and J 3 bases; nucleotides not matched to a gene: 11. The CDR3 loop is CASSIGTGGGLDYGYTF. DNA for the CDR3: TGTGCCAGCAGCATTGGGACAGGGGGTGGGTTAGACTATGGCTACACCTTC.

The chain links TRBV10-1 to TRBJ1-1; no clear D. CDR3 length equals 14 residues. V was shortened by 2 bases and J by 5 bases, with 12 bases between the two germline ends. CDR1 and CDR2 (germline): WNHNN, SYGVQD (reference sequence). Here the CDR3 DNA reads TGCGCCAGCAGTGAGGACGAAGGATTTACTGAAGCTTTCTTT. As protein: CASSEDEGFTEAFF.

The CDR3 DNA reads as TGTGCCAGCAGAGATGACACGCGCTATGGCTACACCTTC. Its protein product is CASRDDTRYGYTF. The chain carries TRBV6-5 and TRBJ1-2; D remains ambiguous. Trimming shortened V by 6 bases and J by 4 bases, and 12 bases separated the two germline ends. This CDR3 comprises 13 residues. Germline V CDR1 and CDR2: MNHEY, SVGAGI.

V and J are TRBV5-4 and TRBJ2-6, with no clear D. V lost 4 bases to trimming and J lost 0 bases, with 11 bases between them. The CDR3 consists of 16 residues. Germline lookup yields CDR1 SGHNT and CDR2 YYREEE (reference sequence). The CDR3, as DNA: TGTGCCAGCAGCCCCGGGTTGGCCTCTGGGGCCAACGTCCTGACTTTC. Translated, it gives CASSPGLASGANVLTF.

This chain joins TRBV11-2 and TRBJ2-2; D is possibly TRBD1 or TRBD2 (6 bases each). Germline V lookup: CDR1 SGHAT, CDR2 FQNNGV. Trimming pared 2 bases from V and 2 bases from J, leaving 15 bases between. This CDR3 has 17 amino acids. CDR3 in DNA: TGTGCCAGCAGCTTATACTCGACGGGGGCCAACACCGGGGAGCTGTTTTTT. It codes for CASSLYSTGANTGELFF. The full variable domain, with the rest looked up from reference TRBV11-2 and TRBJ2-2, is EAGVAQSPRYKIIEKRQSVAFWCNPISGHATLYWYQQILGQGPKLLIQFQNNGVVDDSQLPKDRFSAERLKGVDSTLKIQPAKLEDSAVYLCASSLYSTGANTGELFFGEGSRLTVL.

This clone was picked up a small number of times. The chain combines TRBV27 with TRBJ2-7; D gene uncertain. The CDR3 has 13 amino acids. Trimming cost V 0 bases and J 7 bases, with 10 bases left between them. CDR1 is MNHEY, CDR2 SMNVEV, per germline (reference sequence). The CDR3 reads CASSLSRVREQYF. CDR3 bases: TGTGCCAGCAGTTTATCAAGGGTACGGGAGCAGTACTTC.

The rearrangement joins TRBV5-5 to TRBJ2-7, with 10 bases that match TRBD1. Per germline, CDR1 SGHKS and CDR2 YYEKEE (reference sequence). J lost 3 bases, V lost 3 bases, and 3 bases had no gene match. This CDR3 is 14 amino acids long. In DNA, the CDR3 is TGTGCCAGCAGCTGGGACAGGGGTAGCTACGAGCAGTACTTC. Its protein is CASSWDRGSYEQYF.

V gene TRBV19 combines with J gene TRBJ2-5; 7 bases align to TRBD2. The CDR3 totals 15 residues. V shed 2 bases and J 5 bases; nucleotides not matched to a gene: 8. CDR1 is LNHDA, CDR2 SQIVND, per germline (reference sequence). As DNA, the CDR3 is TGTGCCAGTAGTATACAGGGAGGGTATTCTGAGACCCAGTACTTC. It specifies CASSIQGGYSETQYF.

The V and J genes are TRBV5-1 and TRBJ2-7, with 8 bases aligning to TRBD2. Germline V gene data show CDR1 as SGHRS and CDR2 as YFSETQ. Trimming took 4 bases from V and 5 from J; bases not matched to a gene: 17. The CDR3 is 17 amino acids. The CDR3 nucleotides read TGCGCCAGCAGCCTAATAGCGGGGAGTCCTTCTTCAAACGAGCAGTACTTC. This codes for CASSLIAGSPSSNEQYF.

The chain links TRBV7-6 to TRBJ2-5, with 7 bases fitting TRBD2. V lost 5 bases to trimming and J lost 3 bases; unmatched junction nucleotides: 0. Germline CDR1 is SGHVS and CDR2 is FNYEAQ. The CDR3 extends over 12 amino acids. The CDR3 loop is CASSGGEETQYF. CDR3 DNA: TGTGCCAGCAGCGGGGGGGAAGAGACCCAGTACTTC.